This T cell receptor beta chain comes out of a study of blood T cell repertoires in COVID-19. For the study at large: Acute and convalescent COVID-19 samples came from the United States, Italy and Spain. PBMCs, B-cell-depleted T cells, or T cells provided the cDNA or gDNA that made up the material.

In the authors' methods: For nucleated cells, counts were estimated from reference gene primer amplification. Profiled with immunoSEQ multiplex PCR; TCRdb holds only in-frame clones, not every one. From that table come the V and J calls and clone size; the DNA was used to work out D and trimming. The sample lists about 350,000 clones; about 86% were seen once. CDR3 length: 18 residues. Sequencing was done on a sample of peripheral blood. The TCR originated in a woman aged 60-70 years with COVID-19, enrolled during active disease. The rearrangement uses TRBV21-1 and TRBJ2-2; the D call TRBD1 from the table was never checked on the DNA. TRBV21-1 is a known pseudogene. CDR3 DNA sequence: TGTGCCAGCAGCAAAGGGCTCCGGACAGGGGGGTACACCGGGGAGCTGTTTTTT. Translated, it gives CASSKGLRTGGYTGELFF.